This section outlines one T cell receptor (beta chain) sequence together with its context. Many counts were recorded for this clone. Its antigen has not been determined. Qualities for individual bases were not recorded, and no much larger clone is one base off. These data originate in a study of blood T cell repertoires in COVID-19 (dated by TCRdb to about 2020). With regard to the full study: The collaborator samples originated in the United States, Italy and Spain and spanned the acute and convalescent phases of COVID-19. The repertoires were made available in a free public database intended to serve as a resource for research on the immune response to SARS-CoV-2. Where available, HLA class I and class II types were obtained from metadata supplied by the sample provider rather than from assay-based typing. Samples came from the ongoing ImmuneRACE study (first 160 participants) plus 1,254 subjects from 6 global collaborators. The material from the prospective study consisted of cDNA or gDNA derived from T cells, B-cell-depleted T cells, or PBMCs. The dataset comprised deeply sampled blood TCRbeta repertoires from subjects exposed to, actively infected with, or recovered from COVID-19. The sample metadata nearly always contained a de-identified subject ID, COVID-19 status, age in years and sex.

In the prospective study, participants were roughly 18 to 100 years old, resided in approximately 25 geographic areas of the United States, and were enrolled through a virtual design. Cohort assignment in the prospective study relied on participant-reported clinical history from a screening survey and a study questionnaire. Recovered participants in ImmuneRACE Cohort 3 were defined as having two consecutive negative NP/OP PCR tests, clearance from a healthcare professional, or resolution of symptoms. Each participant in the prospective study had whole blood, serum and a nasopharyngeal or oropharyngeal swab collected by mobile phlebotomists. Over a roughly two-month period, participants in the prospective study had the option of providing additional blood draws and questionnaires. Before DNA extraction, prospective study blood samples were shipped either frozen or at room temperature. TCRbeta CDR3 regions were amplified from genomic DNA using the immunoSEQ Assay, a bias-controlled multiplex PCR. The published analysis was carried out like this. The number of nucleated cells in each sample was estimated from the amplification of reference gene primers within the assay. To quantify the absolute abundance of each unique TCRbeta CDR3 rearrangement, sequence reads were collapsed and filtered. For each sample, productive Simpson clonality was calculated as the square root of Simpson's diversity index across productive rearrangements. Imported from immuneACCESS, the table was reduced by TCRdb to in-frame sequences with V and J called. These copies leave out some clones; in studies compared against another copy, an unresolved V gene accounts for under half, and the cause of the remainder is not known. V and J calls and clone size come straight from that table; D and trimming were deduced from the DNA. Across this sample there are 360,000 or so clones, with roughly nine tenths seen only once. Of the sample, roughly 3% is held by the ten largest clones.

V is clipped by 7 bases and J by 7 bases, and the sequence between their germline boundaries is 16 bases long. From a lookup of the germline V gene, CDR1 and CDR2 are ENHRY and SYGVKD. Taken from cysteine to phenylalanine, the CDR3 has 14 residues. The sequence is cut down to CDR3 DNA, 42 bases in frame from base 1. Points the paper makes about the study in general: The quantity of clinical and demographic metadata differed by source and by participant and was supplied without curation.

This sequence originates from a woman in her twenties or thirties who had recovered from COVID-19. Sample: PBMCs or T cells enriched from blood (not recorded which). The chain is made from TRBV10-3 and TRBJ2-2; 6 matching bases give a weak D call of TRBD2. Here the CDR3 is given as CAIMGENGGGELFF. The bases are TGTGCCATCATGGGGGAAAACGGGGGCGGGGAGCTGTTTTTT.